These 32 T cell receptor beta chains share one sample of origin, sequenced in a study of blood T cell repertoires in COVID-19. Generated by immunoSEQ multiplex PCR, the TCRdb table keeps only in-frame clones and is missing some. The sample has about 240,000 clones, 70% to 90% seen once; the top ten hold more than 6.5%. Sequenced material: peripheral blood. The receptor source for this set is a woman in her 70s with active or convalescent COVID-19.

CDR3 amino acids: CASSHGQGSNIQYF. The CDR3 nucleotides are TGCGCCAGCAGCCACGGACAGGGATCGAACATTCAGTACTTC. The chain has TRBV4-3 and TRBJ2-4; TRBD1 matches 8 bases. CDR3 length: 14 amino acids. In germline, CDR1 is LGHNA, CDR2 YSLEER. Losses at the gene ends were 3 bases for V and 7 bases for J; bases not matched to a gene: 5.

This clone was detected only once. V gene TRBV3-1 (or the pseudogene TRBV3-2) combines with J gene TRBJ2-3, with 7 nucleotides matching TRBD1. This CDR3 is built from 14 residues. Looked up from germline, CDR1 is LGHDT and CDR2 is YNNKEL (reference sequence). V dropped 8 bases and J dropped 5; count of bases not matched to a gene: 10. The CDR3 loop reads CASGTATRGDTQYF. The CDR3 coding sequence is TGTGCCAGCGGGACAGCTACCCGGGGAGATACGCAGTATTTT.

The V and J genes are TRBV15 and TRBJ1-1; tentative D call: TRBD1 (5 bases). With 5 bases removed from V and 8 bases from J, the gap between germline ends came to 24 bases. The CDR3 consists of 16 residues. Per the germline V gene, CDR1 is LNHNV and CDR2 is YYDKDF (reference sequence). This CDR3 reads CATSLGPRVGMVEAFF. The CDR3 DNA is TGTGCCACCAGCCTTGGGCCCAGGGTGGGCATGGTCGAAGCTTTCTTT. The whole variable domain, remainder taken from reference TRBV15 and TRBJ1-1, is DAMVIQNPRYQVTQFGKPVTLSCSQTLNHNVMYWYQQKSSQAPKLLFHYYDKDFNNEADTPDNFQSRRPNTSFCFLDIRSPGLGDTAMYLCATSLGPRVGMVEAFFGQGTRLTVV.

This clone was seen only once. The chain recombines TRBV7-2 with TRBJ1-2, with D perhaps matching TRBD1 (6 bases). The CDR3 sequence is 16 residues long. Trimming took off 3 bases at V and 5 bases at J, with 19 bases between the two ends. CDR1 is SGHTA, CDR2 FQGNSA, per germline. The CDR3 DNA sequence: TGTGCCAGCAGCTTTCCCGGGACAACCCTGGAATATGGCTACACCTTC. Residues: CASSFPGTTLEYGYTF.

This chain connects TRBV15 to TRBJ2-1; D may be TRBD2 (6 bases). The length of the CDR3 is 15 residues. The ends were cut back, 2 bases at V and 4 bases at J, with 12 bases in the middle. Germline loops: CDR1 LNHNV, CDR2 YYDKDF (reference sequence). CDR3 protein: CATSRSGGWYNEQFF. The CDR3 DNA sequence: TGTGCCACCAGCAGATCTGGGGGGTGGTACAATGAGCAGTTCTTC.

The CDR3 here is CASSLNGLSSYNEQFF. The CDR3, as DNA: TGTGCCAGCAGCTTAAACGGACTGAGCTCCTACAATGAGCAGTTCTTC. J is TRBJ2-1 and V is TRBV11-3; tentatively, D is TRBD2 (5 bases). The V gene's germline CDR1 is SGHNT and CDR2 YENEEA. The CDR3 spans 16 residues. V lost 2 bases to trimming and J lost 0 bases, with 11 bases between them.

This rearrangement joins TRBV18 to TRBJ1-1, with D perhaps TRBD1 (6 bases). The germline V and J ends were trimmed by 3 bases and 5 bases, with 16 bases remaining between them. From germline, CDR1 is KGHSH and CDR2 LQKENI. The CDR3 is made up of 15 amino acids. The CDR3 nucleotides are TGTGCCAGCTCACCGAATGCAGGGGCGCGAACTGAAGCTTTCTTT. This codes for CASSPNAGARTEAFF.

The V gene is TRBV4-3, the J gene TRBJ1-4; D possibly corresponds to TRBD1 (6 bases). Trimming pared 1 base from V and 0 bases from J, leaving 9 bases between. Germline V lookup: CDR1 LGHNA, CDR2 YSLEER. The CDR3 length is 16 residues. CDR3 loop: CASSQATGSTNEKLFF. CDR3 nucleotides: TGCGCCAGCAGCCAAGCAACAGGGTCAACTAATGAAAAACTGTTTTTT.

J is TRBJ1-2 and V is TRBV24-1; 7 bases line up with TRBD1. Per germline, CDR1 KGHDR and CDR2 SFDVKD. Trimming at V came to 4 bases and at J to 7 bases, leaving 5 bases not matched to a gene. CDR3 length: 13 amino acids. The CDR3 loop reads CATSEPDRVGYTF. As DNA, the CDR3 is TGTGCCACCAGTGAACCTGACAGGGTTGGCTACACCTTC.

This chain's CDR3 is CATSDPGTAYTDTQYF. The CDR3 DNA is TGTGCCACCAGTGACCCCGGGACTGCTTATACAGATACGCAGTATTTT. The rearrangement uses TRBV24-1 and TRBJ2-3, with a tentative D call TRBD2 (6 bases). Per the germline V gene, CDR1 is KGHDR and CDR2 is SFDVKD. The CDR3 consists of 16 residues. Trimming removed 4 bases at V and 3 bases at J, with 16 bases between.

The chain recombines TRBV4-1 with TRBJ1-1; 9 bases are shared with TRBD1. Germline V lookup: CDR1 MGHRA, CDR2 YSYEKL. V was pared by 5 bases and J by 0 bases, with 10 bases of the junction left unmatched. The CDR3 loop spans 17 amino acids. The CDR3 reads CASSLQGAHRMNTEAFF. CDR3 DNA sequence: TGCGCCAGCAGCTTACAGGGGGCCCATCGCATGAACACTGAAGCTTTCTTT.

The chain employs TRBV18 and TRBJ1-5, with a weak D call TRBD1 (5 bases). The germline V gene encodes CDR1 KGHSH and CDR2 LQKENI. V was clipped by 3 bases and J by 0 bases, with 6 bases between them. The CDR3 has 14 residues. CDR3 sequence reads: CASSPDSSNQPQHF. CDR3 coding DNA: TGTGCCAGCTCACCCGACAGTAGCAATCAGCCCCAGCATTTT.

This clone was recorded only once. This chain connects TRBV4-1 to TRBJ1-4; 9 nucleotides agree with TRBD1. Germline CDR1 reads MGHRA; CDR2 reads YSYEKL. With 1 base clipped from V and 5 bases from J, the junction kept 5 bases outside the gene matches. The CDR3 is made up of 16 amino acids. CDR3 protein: CASSQGDRVMNEKLFF. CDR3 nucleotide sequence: TGCGCCAGCAGCCAAGGGGACAGGGTGATGAATGAAAAACTGTTTTTT.

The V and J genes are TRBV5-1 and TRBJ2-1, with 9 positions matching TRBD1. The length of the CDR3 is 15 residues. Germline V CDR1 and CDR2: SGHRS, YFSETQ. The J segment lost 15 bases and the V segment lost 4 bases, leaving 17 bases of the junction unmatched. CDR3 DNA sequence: TGCGCCAGCAGCACTTGGTCCCGGGACAGGGATACCTCGTTCTTC. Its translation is CASSTWSRDRDTSFF. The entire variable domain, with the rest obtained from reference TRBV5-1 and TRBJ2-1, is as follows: KAGVTQTPRYLIKTRGQQVTLSCSPISGHRSVSWYQQTPGQGLQFLFEYFSETQRNKGNFPGRFSGRQFSNSRSEMNVSTLELGDSALYLCASSTWSRDRDTSFFGPGTRLTVL.

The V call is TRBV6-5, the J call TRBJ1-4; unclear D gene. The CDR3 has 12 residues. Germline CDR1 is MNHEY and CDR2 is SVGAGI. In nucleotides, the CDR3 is TGTGCTAGTGGGCAGCCTAATGAAAAACTGTTTTTT. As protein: CASGQPNEKLFF.

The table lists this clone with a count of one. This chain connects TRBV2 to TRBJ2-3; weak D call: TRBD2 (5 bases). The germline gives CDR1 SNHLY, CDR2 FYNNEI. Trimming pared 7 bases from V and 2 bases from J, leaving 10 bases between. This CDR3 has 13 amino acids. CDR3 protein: CASTGRYTDTQYF. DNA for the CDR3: TGTGCCAGCACGGGAAGGTACACAGATACGCAGTATTTT. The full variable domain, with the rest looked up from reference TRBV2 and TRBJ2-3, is EPEVTQTPSHQVTQMGQEVILRCVPISNHLYFYWYRQILGQKVEFLVSFYNNEISEKSEIFDDQFSVERPDGSNFTLKIRSTKLEDSAMYFCASTGRYTDTQYFGPGTRLTVL.

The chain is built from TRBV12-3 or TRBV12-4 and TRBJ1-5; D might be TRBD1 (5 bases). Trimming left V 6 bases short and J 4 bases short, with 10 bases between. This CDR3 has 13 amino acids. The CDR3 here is CASRQTVNQPQHF. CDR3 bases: TGTGCCAGCAGGCAGACAGTAAATCAGCCCCAGCATTTT.

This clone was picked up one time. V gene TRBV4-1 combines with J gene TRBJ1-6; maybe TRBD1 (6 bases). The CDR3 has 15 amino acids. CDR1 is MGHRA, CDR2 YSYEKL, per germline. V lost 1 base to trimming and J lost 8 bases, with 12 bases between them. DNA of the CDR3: TGCGCCAGCAGCCAAGTAAGCAGGGGTCATTCACCCCTCCACTTT. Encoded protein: CASSQVSRGHSPLHF.

Here the CDR3 reads CASTARTALNTEAFF. The DNA for the CDR3 is TGTGCCAGTACAGCCCGGACAGCCTTGAACACTGAAGCTTTCTTT. This chain uses TRBV9 with TRBJ1-1; D possibly corresponds to TRBD1 (6 bases). The CDR3 is 15 residues long. CDR1 SGDLS and CDR2 YYNGEE come from the germline V gene. V was clipped by 8 bases and J by 0 bases, with 17 bases between them.

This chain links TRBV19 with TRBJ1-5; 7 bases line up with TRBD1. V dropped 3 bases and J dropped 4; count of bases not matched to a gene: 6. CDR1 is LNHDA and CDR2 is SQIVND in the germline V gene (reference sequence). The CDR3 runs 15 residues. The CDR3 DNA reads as TGTGCCAGTAGTATGGAGGGGGCATGGAATCAGCCCCAGCATTTT. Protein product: CASSMEGAWNQPQHF.

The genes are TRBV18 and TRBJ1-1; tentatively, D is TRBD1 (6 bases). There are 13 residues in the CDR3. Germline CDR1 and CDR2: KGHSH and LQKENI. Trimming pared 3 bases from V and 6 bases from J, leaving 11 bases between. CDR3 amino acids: CASSPPRTAEAFF. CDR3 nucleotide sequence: TGTGCCAGCTCACCTCCGCGGACAGCTGAAGCTTTCTTT.

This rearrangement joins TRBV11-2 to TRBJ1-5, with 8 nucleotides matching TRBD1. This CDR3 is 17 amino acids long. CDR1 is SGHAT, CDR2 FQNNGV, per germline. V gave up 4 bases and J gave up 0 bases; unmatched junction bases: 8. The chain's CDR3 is CASSSRQGPGSNQPQHF. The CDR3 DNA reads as TGTGCCAGCAGCTCCAGACAGGGGCCGGGTAGCAATCAGCCCCAGCATTTT.

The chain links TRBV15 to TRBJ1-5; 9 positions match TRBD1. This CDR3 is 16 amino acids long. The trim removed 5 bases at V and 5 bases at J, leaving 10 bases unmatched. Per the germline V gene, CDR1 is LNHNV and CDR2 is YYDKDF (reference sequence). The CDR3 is CATSARDRVRDQPQHF. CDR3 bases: TGTGCCACCAGCGCCCGGGACAGGGTACGAGATCAGCCCCAGCATTTT.

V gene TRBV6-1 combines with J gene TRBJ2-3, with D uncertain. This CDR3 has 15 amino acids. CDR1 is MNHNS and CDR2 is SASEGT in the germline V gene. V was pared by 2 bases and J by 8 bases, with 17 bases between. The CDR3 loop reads CASSEITHRSGTQYF. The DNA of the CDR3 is TGTGCCAGCAGTGAAATCACACACCGATCGGGTACGCAGTATTTT.

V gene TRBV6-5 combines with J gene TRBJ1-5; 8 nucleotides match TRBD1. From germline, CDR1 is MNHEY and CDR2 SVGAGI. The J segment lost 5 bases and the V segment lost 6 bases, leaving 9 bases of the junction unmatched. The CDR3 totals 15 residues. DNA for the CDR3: TGTGCCAGCAGACCTCGACAGGGGTCCGATCAGCCCCAGCATTTT. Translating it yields CASRPRQGSDQPQHF.

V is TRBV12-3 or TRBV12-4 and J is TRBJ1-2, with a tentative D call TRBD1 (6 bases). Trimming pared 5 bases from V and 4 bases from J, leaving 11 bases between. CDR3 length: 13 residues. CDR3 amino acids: CASSPGGGYGYTF. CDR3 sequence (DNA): TGTGCCAGCAGTCCGGGGGGCGGCTATGGCTACACCTTC.

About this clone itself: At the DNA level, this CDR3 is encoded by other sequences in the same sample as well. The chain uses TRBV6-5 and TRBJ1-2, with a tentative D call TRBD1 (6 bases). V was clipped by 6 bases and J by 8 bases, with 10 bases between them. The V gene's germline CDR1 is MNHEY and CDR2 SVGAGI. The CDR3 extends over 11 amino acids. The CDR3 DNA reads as TGTGCCAGCAGGCGGCAGGGGGGCTACACCTTC. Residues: CASRRQGGYTF.

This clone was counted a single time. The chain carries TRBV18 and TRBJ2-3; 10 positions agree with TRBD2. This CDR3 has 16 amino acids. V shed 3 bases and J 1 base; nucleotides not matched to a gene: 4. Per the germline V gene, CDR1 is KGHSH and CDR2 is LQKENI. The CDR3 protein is CASSPRTSGGTDTQYF. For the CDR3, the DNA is TGTGCCAGCTCACCCCGGACTAGCGGAGGCACAGATACGCAGTATTTT.

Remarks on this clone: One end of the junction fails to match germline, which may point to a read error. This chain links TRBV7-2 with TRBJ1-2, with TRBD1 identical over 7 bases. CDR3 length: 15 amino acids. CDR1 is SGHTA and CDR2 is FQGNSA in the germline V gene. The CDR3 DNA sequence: TGTGCCAGCAGTTTAGAAGGGGGCGCTAACTATGGCTACACCTTC. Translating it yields CASSLEGGANYGYTF.

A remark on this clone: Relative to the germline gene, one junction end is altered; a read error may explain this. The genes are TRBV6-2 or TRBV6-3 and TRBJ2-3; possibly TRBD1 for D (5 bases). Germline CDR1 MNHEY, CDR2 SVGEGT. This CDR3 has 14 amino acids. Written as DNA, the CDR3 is TGTGCCAGCAGTTACGCGGAAGGGGTAGGTGCCTTGAATTTT. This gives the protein CASSYAEGVGALNF.

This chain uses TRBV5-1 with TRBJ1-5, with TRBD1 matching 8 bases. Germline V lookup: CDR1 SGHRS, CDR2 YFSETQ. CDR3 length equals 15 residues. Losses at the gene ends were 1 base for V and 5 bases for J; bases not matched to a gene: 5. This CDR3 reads CASSLLSGGHQPQHF. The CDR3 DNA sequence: TGCGCCAGCAGCTTGCTGTCAGGGGGCCATCAGCCCCAGCATTTT.

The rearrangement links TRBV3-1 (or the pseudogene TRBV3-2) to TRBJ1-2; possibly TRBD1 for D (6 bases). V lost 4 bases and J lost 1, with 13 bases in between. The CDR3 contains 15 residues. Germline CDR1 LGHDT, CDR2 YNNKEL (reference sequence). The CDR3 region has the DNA TGTGCCAGCAGCCTCGGGACAACCGTTAACTATGGCTACACCTTC. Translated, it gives CASSLGTTVNYGYTF.